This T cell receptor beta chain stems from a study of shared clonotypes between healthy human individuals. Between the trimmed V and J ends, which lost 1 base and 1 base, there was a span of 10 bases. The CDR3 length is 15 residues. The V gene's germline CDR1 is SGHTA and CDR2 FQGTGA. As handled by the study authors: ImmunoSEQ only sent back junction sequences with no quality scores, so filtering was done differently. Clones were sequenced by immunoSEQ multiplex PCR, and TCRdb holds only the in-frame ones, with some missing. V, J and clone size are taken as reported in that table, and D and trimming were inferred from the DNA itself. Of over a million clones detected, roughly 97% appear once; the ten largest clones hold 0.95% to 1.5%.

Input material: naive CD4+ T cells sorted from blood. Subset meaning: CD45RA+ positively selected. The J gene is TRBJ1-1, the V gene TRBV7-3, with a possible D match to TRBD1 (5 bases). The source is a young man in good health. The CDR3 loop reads CASSLNPGRNTEAFF. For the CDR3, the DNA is TGTGCCAGCAGCTTAAATCCAGGGAGGAACACTGAAGCTTTCTTT.